Below, 25 T cell receptor beta chains from the same sample are listed, as sequenced in a study of early T cells in non-severe SARS-CoV-2 infection. TCRdb passed the 5' RACE reads through MiXCR, listing each CDR3 protein once. The sample consists of fewer than 120,000 distinct CDR3 sequences, approximately 12% of them appearing once. Specimen: whole blood, collected at baseline. The source is an adult who was a healthcare worker with PCR-confirmed SARS-CoV-2 infection or an uninfected control (not recorded which).

The chain employs TRBV20-1 and TRBJ2-1, with D tentatively TRBD2 (6 bases). There are 16 residues in the CDR3. Germline V gene lookup returns CDR1 DFQATT and CDR2 SNEGSKA (reference sequence). V dropped 3 bases and J dropped 0 bases, with 15 bases sitting between them. This chain's CDR3 is CSASSLAEVSYNEQFF. As DNA, the CDR3 is TGCAGTGCTAGTAGTTTAGCGGAAGTCTCCTACAATGAGCAGTTCTTC.

This clonotype was recorded a few times. This chain joins TRBV24-1 and TRBJ1-5; the D gene is possibly TRBD1 (5 bases). CDR3 length: 15 amino acids. Trimming stripped 4 bases from V and 0 bases from J, with 9 bases between. In germline, CDR1 is KGHDR, CDR2 SFDVKD. CDR3 nucleotides: TGTGCCACCAGTGAGGCGGGGGATAGCAATCAGCCCCAGCATTTT. Translated: CATSEAGDSNQPQHF.

The chain joins TRBV29-1 to TRBJ2-2, with D possibly TRBD1 on 7 matching bases. The CDR3 spans 14 residues. V lost 6 bases to trimming and J lost 6 bases, with 17 bases between them. Germline assignment: CDR1 SQVTM and CDR2 ANQGSEA. In nucleotides, the CDR3 is TGCAGCGTCCGGGGGCAGGGGGGAGCCGGGGAGCTGTTTTTT. Encoded protein: CSVRGQGGAGELFF.

CDR3 bases: TGTGCCAGCACCAGGACAGGGAGAAATCAGCCCCAGCATTTT. It encodes CASTRTGRNQPQHF. The chain links TRBV5-6 to TRBJ1-5; the match to TRBD1 covers 8 bases. Trimming at V came to 6 bases and at J to 4 bases, leaving 6 bases not matched to a gene. Per germline, CDR1 SGHDT and CDR2 YYEEEE. The CDR3 has 14 residues.

The gene calls are TRBV28 and TRBJ2-5, with 9 bases fitting TRBD1. The V gene's germline CDR1 is MDHEN and CDR2 SYDVKM. The V segment lost 5 bases and the J segment 3 bases; nucleotides outside the gene matches: 7. This CDR3 is 15 amino acids long. Written as DNA, the CDR3 is TGTGCCAGCAGTCACCGGGACAGGGAGGAAGAGACCCAGTACTTC. Translating gives CASSHRDREEETQYF.

In its sample, this clonotype was seen a few times. V usage is TRBV28 and J usage is TRBJ1-6; D may be TRBD1 (6 bases). Germline V gives CDR1 MDHEN, CDR2 SYDVKM. The CDR3 is 14 residues long. V was trimmed by 6 bases and J by 8 bases, leaving 14 bases between them. CDR3 residues: CASSAGVRYSPLHF. CDR3 sequence (DNA): TGTGCCAGCAGCGCAGGGGTGCGGTATTCACCCCTCCACTTT.

This chain links TRBV7-9 with TRBJ2-4; 8 bases fit TRBD1. The V and J ends lost 5 bases and 0 bases, in that order; junction bases with no gene match: 6. The CDR3 sequence is 16 residues long. Germline V gives CDR1 SEHNR, CDR2 FQNEAQ (reference sequence). The CDR3 reads CASSRGQGLAKNIQYF. The CDR3 nucleotides read TGTGCCAGCAGCAGAGGACAGGGACTAGCCAAAAACATTCAGTACTTC.

V is TRBV2 and J is TRBJ2-3; 9 bases agree with TRBD1. After removal of 9 bases from V and 7 bases from J, the junction contained 2 bases not matched to a gene. Looked up from germline, CDR1 is SNHLY and CDR2 is FYNNEI. This CDR3 spans 11 amino acids. The CDR3 reads CARQGANTQYF. CDR3 nucleotide sequence: TGTGCCAGACAGGGGGCAAATACGCAGTATTTT.

There are many counts of this clonotype. The V and J genes are TRBV6-5 and TRBJ1-1, with a weak D call TRBD1 (6 bases). Trimming took 5 bases from V and 6 from J, leaving 10 bases between them. This CDR3 region has 12 residues. Germline V gene lookup returns CDR1 MNHEY and CDR2 SVGAGI. Here the CDR3 reads CASSPTGPEAFF. For the CDR3, the DNA is TGTGCCAGCAGTCCGACAGGCCCTGAAGCTTTCTTT.

This clonotype occurred a few times. The V call is TRBV20-1, the J call TRBJ1-4; 8 nucleotides match TRBD1. The CDR3 is 13 amino acids. Germline V gene data show CDR1 as DFQATT and CDR2 as SNEGSKA (reference sequence). Losses at the gene ends were 6 bases for V and 6 bases for J; bases not matched to a gene: 6. The CDR3 nucleotides are TGCAGTGCCAGGCAGGGGGCGGATGAAAAACTGTTTTTT. The encoded protein is CSARQGADEKLFF.

The chain couples TRBV6-6 to TRBJ2-5, with 8 positions matching TRBD2. CDR1 and CDR2 (germline): MNHNY, SVGAGI (reference sequence). This CDR3 is built from 14 residues. The trim removed 6 bases at V and 5 bases at J, leaving 8 bases unmatched. The CDR3 here is CASRERGYEETQYF. CDR3 sequence (DNA): TGTGCCAGCAGGGAGCGGGGGTATGAGGAGACCCAGTACTTC.

This clonotype occurred a few times. The CDR3 protein is CASSLESYWTGGSGNTIYF. CDR3 DNA: TGCGCCAGCAGCTTGGAGAGTTACTGGACAGGGGGCTCTGGAAACACCATATATTTT. The V call is TRBV5-1, the J call TRBJ1-3, with 10 positions matching TRBD1. This CDR3 is built from 19 residues. With 0 bases clipped from V and 0 bases from J, the junction kept 9 bases outside the gene matches. CDR1 and CDR2 from the germline V gene are SGHRS and YFSETQ.

This clonotype was detected many times. This chain links TRBV4-1 with TRBJ2-4; D unresolved. The V end lost 3 bases, the J end lost 0 bases, and 12 bases lay between the germline ends. CDR1 is MGHRA, CDR2 YSYEKL, per germline. The CDR3 extends over 16 amino acids. CDR3 sequence reads: CASSHSFNLAKNIQYF. In DNA form, the CDR3 reads TGCGCCAGCAGCCATTCTTTTAACCTAGCCAAAAACATTCAGTACTTC.

In its sample, this clonotype was seen a few times. The CDR3 coding sequence is TGTGCCAGCAGCAGTAGAGCGGGGGGCACCGCAGCCAAAAACATTCAGTACTTC. Its translation: CASSSRAGGTAAKNIQYF. The chain couples TRBV7-2 to TRBJ2-4; 9 bases align to TRBD2. Per germline, CDR1 SGHTA and CDR2 FQGNSA. V dropped 5 bases and J dropped 0; count of bases not matched to a gene: 11. The CDR3 contains 18 residues.

CDR3 sequence (DNA): TGTGCCAGCAGGCGGACTAGCGGGAGTCGGGATACGCAGTATTTT. Its translation is CASRRTSGSRDTQYF. The rearrangement uses TRBV6-2 or TRBV6-3 and TRBJ2-3; the match to TRBD2 covers 13 bases. V was clipped by 6 bases and J by 6 bases; unmatched bases: 6. The CDR3 contains 15 residues. Per the germline V gene, CDR1 is MNHEY and CDR2 is SVGEGT.

The gene calls are TRBV11-2 and TRBJ2-5; D may be TRBD1 (6 bases). This CDR3 comprises 15 residues. Germline loops: CDR1 SGHAT, CDR2 FQNNGV. V lost 0 bases to trimming and J lost 2 bases, with 10 bases between them. The CDR3 coding sequence is TGTGCCAGCAGCTTAGATCGACAGGATCAAGAGACCCAGTACTTC. Protein product: CASSLDRQDQETQYF.

In this sample, this clonotype turned up a few times. The V gene is TRBV7-9, the J gene TRBJ1-1, with no clear D. V lost 4 bases to trimming and J lost 0 bases, with 12 bases between them. Germline CDR1 reads SEHNR; CDR2 reads FQNEAQ (reference sequence). The CDR3 contains 15 residues. The DNA for the CDR3 is TGTGCCAGCAGCTCCAATTCACACCTGAACACTGAAGCTTTCTTT. Its protein is CASSSNSHLNTEAFF. Using reference TRBV7-9 and TRBJ1-1 for the parts outside the CDR3, the full variable domain is DTGVSQNPRHKITKRGQNVTFRCDPISEHNRLYWYRQTLGQGPEFLTYFQNEAQLEKSRLLSDRFSAERPKGSFSTLEIQRTEQGDSAMYLCASSSNSHLNTEAFFGQGTRLTVV.

The rearrangement links TRBV5-4 to TRBJ2-2, with D possibly matching TRBD2 (5 bases). The V end was cut by 1 base, the J end by 6 bases, with 19 bases between. The CDR3 consists of 17 residues. CDR1 and CDR2 (germline): SGHNT, YYREEE (reference sequence). The CDR3 DNA reads TGTGCCAGCAGCTTGAATCCGGAAGGACTCGGGGCCGGGGAGCTGTTTTTT. Amino acid sequence: CASSLNPEGLGAGELFF.

The chain carries TRBV20-1 and TRBJ2-7, with 9 positions matching TRBD2. Losses at the gene ends were 6 bases for V and 6 bases for J; bases not matched to a gene: 15. Germline CDR1 reads DFQATT; CDR2 reads SNEGSKA (reference sequence). This CDR3 is built from 15 residues. The CDR3 sequence: CSATERASGNIEQYF. The CDR3 coding sequence is TGCAGTGCAACGGAGAGGGCTAGCGGGAACATCGAGCAGTACTTC.

This clonotype has a count of ten or more. This chain links TRBV7-8 with TRBJ2-2; D not certain. The V gene lost 2 bases and the J gene lost 7 bases, with 14 bases spanning the gap. The length of the CDR3 is 15 residues. Germline CDR1 SGHVS, CDR2 FQNEAQ. The CDR3 sequence: CASSLRDGLGGELFF. CDR3 DNA sequence: TGTGCCAGCAGCTTAAGAGACGGGCTTGGCGGGGAGCTGTTTTTT.

This clonotype was detected only once. V and J are TRBV13 and TRBJ1-1; TRBD1 might be the D (5 bases). Germline CDR1 PRHDT, CDR2 FYEKMQ (reference sequence). Trimming removed 0 bases from V and 1 base from J, with 6 bases in between. CDR3 length equals 14 residues. CDR3: CASSLGQENTEAFF. CDR3 DNA: TGTGCCAGCAGCTTAGGACAGGAGAACACTGAAGCTTTCTTT.

The sample holds many counts of this clonotype. The rearrangement joins TRBV5-1 to TRBJ2-2; possibly TRBD1 for D (5 bases). Looked up from germline, CDR1 is SGHRS and CDR2 is YFSETQ. The CDR3 runs 12 residues. V gave up 4 bases and J gave up 8 bases, with 9 bases separating them. CDR3 loop: CASSPGQGELFF. The CDR3 nucleotides are TGCGCCAGCAGCCCAGGACAAGGGGAGCTGTTTTTT.

The chain carries TRBV20-1 and TRBJ2-3; the D is unclear. Trimming cost V 0 bases and J 4 bases, with 8 bases left between them. CDR1 and CDR2 (germline): DFQATT, SNEGSKA (reference sequence). The CDR3 runs 13 residues. The CDR3 protein is CSARDRWPDTQYF. In DNA form, the CDR3 reads TGCAGTGCTAGAGACCGATGGCCAGATACGCAGTATTTT.

This clonotype was observed a handful of times. The chain carries TRBV6-5 and TRBJ2-7; D possibly corresponds to TRBD1 (5 bases). The germline V and J ends were trimmed by 0 bases and 6 bases, with 15 bases remaining between them. The CDR3 length is 15 residues. Looked up from germline, CDR1 is MNHEY and CDR2 is SVGAGI. CDR3 region: CASSYSSRVDSEQYF. The CDR3 DNA reads TGTGCCAGCAGTTACTCGAGCAGGGTTGACTCCGAGCAGTACTTC.

This clonotype has only a few counts. The chain recombines TRBV7-9 with TRBJ1-1, with D unclear. Germline V gene data show CDR1 as SEHNR and CDR2 as FQNEAQ (reference sequence). The CDR3 extends over 12 amino acids. V lost 5 bases to trimming and J lost 1 base, with 5 bases between them. The CDR3 DNA reads TGTGCCAGCAGCGGCAAGAACACTGAAGCTTTCTTT. It translates to CASSGKNTEAFF.